A selection of T cell receptor beta chains follows, all from one sample in a study of shared clonotypes between healthy human individuals. The repertoire was sequenced with immunoSEQ multiplex PCR; TCRdb's copy has only in-frame clones and lacks some. The sample shows about 980,000 clones, around three quarters of them seen only once. Input material: memory CD4+ T cells sorted from blood. Receptors originate from a man younger than 35 in good health. CDR3s include the opening cysteine and the closing phenylalanine or tryptophan. The order of the fields is D gene, clone size, J gene, V gene, CDR3 protein, CDR3 DNA. D genes are given only for firm matches. Expanded clones are given a class, and other clones once, few, many or no size at all.

>.|.|TRBJ2-7|TRBV10-2
CASSVGTPSYEQYF
TGCGCCAGCAGTGTTGGTACCCCCTCCTACGAGCAGTACTTC
>.|.|TRBJ1-1|TRBV2
CASSAQGLGTEAFF
TGTGCCAGCAGTGCACAGGGTTTAGGTACTGAAGCTTTCTTT
>TRBD1|few|TRBJ1-2|TRBV2
CASISVSDRAYGYTF
TGTGCCAGCATAAGTGTGTCTGACAGGGCCTATGGCTACACCTTC
>.|once|TRBJ1-6|TRBV6-1
CASSGAGLSSYNSPLHF
TGTGCCAGCAGTGGGGCAGGGTTAAGCTCCTATAATTCACCCCTCCACTTT
>.|.|TRBJ2-5|TRBV27
CASRGQGRETQYF
TGTGCCAGCCGAGGGCAGGGTCGGGAGACCCAGTACTTC
>.|.|TRBJ2-7|TRBV6-1
CASRKPGGMDEQYF
TGTGCCAGCAGAAAACCAGGGGGGATGGACGAGCAGTACTTC
>.|.|TRBJ2-1|TRBV29-1
CSVELRAYNEQFF
TGCAGCGTTGAGTTGCGGGCGTACAATGAGCAGTTCTTC
>.|.|TRBJ2-7|TRBV9
CASSVEAGSYEQYF
TGTGCCAGCAGCGTAGAAGCAGGGTCCTACGAGCAGTACTTC
>.|.|TRBJ1-4|TRBV6-5
CASSYTSAAGEKLFF
TGTGCCAGCAGTTACACATCGGCAGCCGGTGAAAAACTGTTTTTT
>TRBD2|.|TRBJ2-7|TRBV30
CAWRSWEREHSSYEQYF
TGTGCCTGGAGGTCCTGGGAGCGGGAGCATTCCTCCTACGAGCAGTACTTC
>TRBD2|.|TRBJ2-3|TRBV11-3
CASSLVKILAVISTDTQYF
TGTGCCAGCAGCTTAGTTAAGATACTAGCGGTTATAAGCACAGATACGCAGTATTTT
>.|once|TRBJ2-6|TRBV13
CASSFDGPGANVLTF
TGTGCCAGCAGCTTCGACGGGCCTGGGGCCAACGTCCTGACTTTC
>.|.|TRBJ2-7|TRBV7-2
CASSVSAGPSYEQYF
TGTGCCAGCAGCGTTAGCGCCGGACCCTCCTACGAGCAGTACTTC
>TRBD1|.|TRBJ2-5|TRBV2
CASSSHRGETQYF
TGTGCCAGCAGTAGCCACAGGGGGGAGACCCAGTACTTC
>TRBD1|.|TRBJ2-1|TRBV25-1
CASSGLQGANYNEQFF
TGTGCCAGCAGTGGCCTTCAGGGGGCAAACTACAATGAGCAGTTCTTC
>TRBD2|.|TRBJ2-3|TRBV19
CASSSGTSGGAGTDTQYF
TGTGCCAGTAGTAGCGGGACTAGCGGGGGGGCTGGAACAGATACGCAGTATTTT
>.|few|TRBJ1-2|TRBV6-4
CASSLGVGKNYGYTF
TGTGCCAGCAGTCTGGGAGTGGGAAAGAACTATGGCTACACCTTC
>.|.|TRBJ2-7|TRBV29-1
CSVVTGISYEQYF
TGCAGCGTTGTGACGGGGATCTCCTACGAGCAGTACTTC
>.|once|TRBJ2-1|TRBV30
CAWSVYSGRYNEQFF
TGTGCCTGGAGTGTATATAGCGGCAGATACAATGAGCAGTTCTTC
>TRBD1|.|TRBJ2-5|TRBV6-1
CASNKGDRGQTQYF
TGTGCCAGCAATAAGGGAGACAGGGGGCAGACCCAGTACTTC
>.|few|TRBJ2-3|TRBV12-5
CASGLVRLNTDTQYF
TGTGCTAGTGGTTTGGTAAGACTCAACACAGATACGCAGTATTTT
>TRBD1|.|TRBJ2-3|TRBV18
CASSQRTGPTDTQYF
TGTGCCAGCTCACAGAGGACAGGGCCCACAGATACGCAGTATTTT
>.|.|TRBJ1-2|TRBV5-1
CASSLGRTSYGYTF
TGCGCCAGCAGCTTGGGACGGACCTCCTATGGCTACACCTTC
>.|.|TRBJ2-7|TRBV28
CASSLGFSYEQYF
TGTGCCAGCAGTTTAGGCTTCTCCTACGAGCAGTACTTC
>.|.|TRBJ2-3|TRBV5-6
CASSLEVLALRTDTQYF
TGTGCCAGCAGCTTGGAGGTGCTAGCACTGAGGACAGATACGCAGTATTTT
>.|.|TRBJ2-2|TRBV6-6
CASSRAGSTGELFF
TGTGCCAGCAGCCGGGCGGGGAGCACCGGGGAGCTGTTTTTT
>.|.|TRBJ1-1|TRBV7-2
CASSLDVLEAFF
TGTGCCAGCAGCTTGGACGTCCTTGAAGCTTTCTTT
>.|.|TRBJ2-3|TRBV2
CASRSASTDTQYF
TGTGCCAGCAGGAGTGCTAGCACAGATACGCAGTATTTT
>TRBD1|.|TRBJ1-3|TRBV6-1
CAIDGTGNGNTIYF
TGTGCCATCGACGGGACAGGGAATGGAAACACCATATATTTT
>.|.|TRBJ2-2|TRBV10-3
CAIGRGTGELFF
TGTGCCATCGGACGGGGCACCGGGGAGCTGTTTTTT
>.|.|TRBJ2-7|TRBV19
CASSSGRKTYEQYF
TGTGCCAGTAGTTCGGGACGGAAGACCTACGAGCAGTACTTC
>.|.|TRBJ2-3|TRBV30
CAWGLKDTQYF
TGTGCCTGGGGATTAAAAGATACGCAGTATTTT
>TRBD2|once|TRBJ2-1|TRBV7-2
CASIPTSGGANEQFF
TGTGCCAGCATCCCGACTAGCGGGGGGGCAAATGAGCAGTTCTTC
>.|.|TRBJ1-1|TRBV5-4
CASSLVQDAQEAFF
TGTGCCAGCAGCTTGGTACAGGACGCCCAAGAAGCTTTCTTT
>TRBD1|.|TRBJ1-5|TRBV5-8
CASSWDRGLGPQHF
TGTGCCAGCAGCTGGGACAGGGGGCTGGGGCCCCAGCATTTT